These 32 T cell receptor beta chains were sequenced from one sample in a study of T cells in localized non-small cell lung cancer. Repertoires were generated with immunoSEQ multiplex PCR, while TCRdb's copy carries only in-frame clones and drops some. Of about 77,000 clones in the sample, about 88% are singletons; the top ten hold approximately 22%. The input for sequencing was peripheral blood, taken before any cancer treatment. Receptors originate from a woman between 40 and 69 years old with stage I squamous cell lung carcinoma.

The gene calls are TRBV5-1 and TRBJ1-5; 8 nucleotides align to TRBD1. The CDR3 is 15 residues long. In germline, CDR1 is SGHRS, CDR2 YFSETQ. Losses at the gene ends were 0 bases for V and 4 bases for J; bases not matched to a gene: 3. This chain's CDR3 is CASSLATGANQPQHF. For the CDR3, the DNA is TGCGCCAGCAGCTTGGCGACAGGGGCGAATCAGCCCCAGCATTTT. The whole variable domain, filled in from reference TRBV5-1 and TRBJ1-5, reads KAGVTQTPRYLIKTRGQQVTLSCSPISGHRSVSWYQQTPGQGLQFLFEYFSETQRNKGNFPGRFSGRQFSNSRSEMNVSTLELGDSALYLCASSLATGANQPQHFGDGTRLSIL.

The CDR3: CASRASGGNIQYF. CDR3 DNA sequence: TGTGCCAGCAGGGCAAGCGGCGGCAACATTCAGTACTTC. The genes are TRBV2 and TRBJ2-4; perhaps TRBD2 as D (5 bases). The V end was cut by 6 bases, the J end by 7 bases, with 13 bases between. This CDR3 is built from 13 residues. From germline, CDR1 is SNHLY and CDR2 FYNNEI.

The V gene is TRBV30, the J gene TRBJ2-5; tentative D call: TRBD1 (6 bases). CDR3 length: 13 residues. Per the germline V gene, CDR1 is GTSNPN and CDR2 is SVGIG (reference sequence). V lost 7 bases, J lost 6 bases, and 18 bases lay in between. The CDR3 protein is CAYAQGQSQTQYF. The CDR3 DNA reads as TGTGCCTATGCCCAGGGACAAAGCCAGACCCAGTACTTC.

For the CDR3, the DNA is TGTGCCAGCAGCTTAACTTCCCTGGGGGCAACTAATGAAAAACTGTTTTTT. This encodes CASSLTSLGATNEKLFF. The chain couples TRBV7-9 to TRBJ1-4; D possibly corresponds to TRBD1 (5 bases). Trimming removed 2 bases at V and 0 bases at J, with 13 bases between. The germline V gene encodes CDR1 SEHNR and CDR2 FQNEAQ (reference sequence). This CDR3 has 17 amino acids.

This clone was seen a handful of times. This chain links TRBV6-1 with TRBJ1-5, with D unresolved. Germline V CDR1 and CDR2: MNHNS, SASEGT. V lost 3 bases to trimming and J lost 2 bases, with 11 bases between them. The CDR3 sequence is 15 residues long. Written as DNA, the CDR3 is TGTGCCAGCAGTGACGGTCAGATGGGCAATCAGCCCCAGCATTTT. Its protein product is CASSDGQMGNQPQHF.

This clone has only one observation. The same CDR3 arises from other DNA sequences in this sample as well. The rearrangement links TRBV7-9 to TRBJ1-1, with no clear D. The germline gives CDR1 SEHNR, CDR2 FQNEAQ (reference sequence). The CDR3 has 14 residues. The V and J ends lost 1 base and 0 bases respectively, with 6 bases between them. DNA for the CDR3: TGTGCCAGCAGCTTAGGGCAGATGAACACTGAAGCTTTCTTT. Its protein product is CASSLGQMNTEAFF.

The chain carries TRBV7-9 and TRBJ1-6, with 10 bases aligning to TRBD1. V lost 5 bases, J lost 8 bases, and 9 bases stayed unmatched. This CDR3 has 16 residues. The germline gives CDR1 SEHNR, CDR2 FQNEAQ (reference sequence). As DNA, the CDR3 is TGTGCCAGCAGCCCAGGGACAGGGGCTGCGGATTCACCCCTCCACTTT. Protein sequence: CASSPGTGAADSPLHF.

The gene calls are TRBV7-9 and TRBJ1-1; D not certain. The V end lost 7 bases, the J end lost 4 bases, and 13 bases lay between the germline ends. This CDR3 contains 13 residues. Germline V gene lookup returns CDR1 SEHNR and CDR2 FQNEAQ (reference sequence). The CDR3 coding sequence is TGTGCCAGCAAAACCGGGGATGGCACTGAAGCTTTCTTT. Translating it yields CASKTGDGTEAFF.

This clone was seen a single time. This chain joins TRBV10-1 and TRBJ2-2; D may be TRBD1 (7 bases). Trimming shortened V by 3 bases and J by 3 bases, and 11 bases separated the two germline ends. There are 15 residues in the CDR3. From germline, CDR1 is WNHNN and CDR2 SYGVQD (reference sequence). CDR3 sequence reads: CASSERRGDTGELFF. The CDR3 DNA follows: TGCGCCAGCAGTGAACGCAGGGGGGACACCGGGGAGCTGTTTTTT.

The chain is built from TRBV18 and TRBJ2-5, with 7 positions matching TRBD2. Per germline, CDR1 KGHSH and CDR2 LQKENI. The CDR3 contains 13 residues. Trimming at V came to 2 bases and at J to 9 bases, leaving 6 bases not matched to a gene. The CDR3 region has the DNA TGTGCCAGCTCACCATCTGCCCGGGGGGCCCAGTACTTC. Protein: CASSPSARGAQYF.

This chain joins TRBV2 and TRBJ1-1, with 8 bases aligning to TRBD1. V lost 4 bases, J lost 4 bases, and 2 bases stayed unmatched. CDR3 length equals 13 residues. Germline loops: CDR1 SNHLY, CDR2 FYNNEI. CDR3 loop: CASSGQGRTEAFF. CDR3 bases: TGTGCCAGCAGTGGACAGGGGCGCACTGAAGCTTTCTTT.

This clone showed up just once. This rearrangement joins TRBV30 to TRBJ1-2; D uncertain. Trimming shortened V by 2 bases and J by 4 bases, and 11 bases separated the two germline ends. Germline V gene sequence: CDR1 GTSNPN, CDR2 SVGIG (reference sequence). The CDR3 is made up of 13 amino acids. The CDR3 reads CAWSLAEGYGYTF. For the CDR3, the DNA is TGTGCCTGGAGTCTCGCGGAGGGCTATGGCTACACCTTC.

The gene calls are TRBV30 and TRBJ2-1, with a weak D call TRBD1 (6 bases). This CDR3 comprises 15 residues. The V end lost 2 bases, the J end lost 5 bases, and 16 bases lay between the germline ends. Germline-derived CDR1 and CDR2 are GTSNPN and SVGIG (reference sequence). The CDR3, as DNA: TGTGCCTGGAGTCCTTTCAGGGGAGTGAACAATGAGCAGTTCTTC. This codes for CAWSPFRGVNNEQFF. The variable domain in full, with the rest retrieved from reference TRBV30 and TRBJ2-1, is SQTIHQWPATLVQPVGSPLSLECTVEGTSNPNLYWYRQAAGRGLQLLFYSVGIGQISSEVPQNLSASRPQDRQFILSSKKLLLSDSGFYLCAWSPFRGVNNEQFFGPGTRLTVL.

V is TRBV19 and J is TRBJ1-2; 9 nucleotides align to TRBD1. The CDR3 spans 16 residues. V shed 8 bases and J 4 bases; nucleotides not matched to a gene: 14. CDR1 and CDR2 (germline): LNHDA, SQIVND (reference sequence). The CDR3, as DNA: TGTGCCAGTTACGCGGGACAGGGAAGGATACGCTATGGCTACACCTTC. Translating it yields CASYAGQGRIRYGYTF.

The chain couples TRBV5-4 to TRBJ2-2; 15 nucleotides line up with TRBD2. This CDR3 comprises 16 residues. CDR1 and CDR2 from the germline V gene are SGHNT and YYREEE (reference sequence). V lost 10 bases, J lost 0 bases, and 4 bases stayed unmatched. The CDR3, as DNA: TGTGCCGGGACTAGCGGGGGGTACTCGAACACCGGGGAGCTGTTTTTT. Encoded protein: CAGTSGGYSNTGELFF.

V and J are TRBV30 and TRBJ2-7; 7 bases map to TRBD1. V trimming: 2 bases; J trimming: 10 bases; junction bases outside the gene matches: 14. Germline CDR1 GTSNPN, CDR2 SVGIG (reference sequence). This CDR3 region has 14 residues. As DNA, the CDR3 is TGTGCCTGGAGTATTCCCGGGACAGTTACGGTACAGTACTTC. The encoded protein is CAWSIPGTVTVQYF.

This clone was picked up one time. This chain uses TRBV19 with TRBJ1-5; 8 positions match TRBD1. The V segment lost 5 bases and the J segment 4 bases; nucleotides outside the gene matches: 7. Germline V gene sequence: CDR1 LNHDA, CDR2 SQIVND (reference sequence). The CDR3 covers 15 residues. The CDR3 loop is CASSPGTGDNQPQHF. The DNA of the CDR3 is TGTGCCAGTAGTCCCGGGACAGGCGATAATCAGCCCCAGCATTTT. The full variable domain, rest sourced from reference TRBV19 and TRBJ1-5, is DGGITQSPKYLFRKEGQNVTLSCEQNLNHDAMYWYRQDPGQGLRLIYYSQIVNDFQKGDIAEGYSVSREKKESFPLTVTSAQKNPTAFYLCASSPGTGDNQPQHFGDGTRLSIL.

The chain recombines TRBV7-6 with TRBJ2-2; D might be TRBD1 or TRBD2, each matching 5 bases. Looked up from germline, CDR1 is SGHVS and CDR2 is FNYEAQ. V was pared by 3 bases and J by 2 bases, with 7 bases between. This CDR3 is 14 amino acids long. The DNA of the CDR3 is TGTGCCAGCAGCTTGAGGGGAAACACCGGGGAGCTGTTTTTT. Amino acids: CASSLRGNTGELFF.

This clone has only one observation. This rearrangement joins TRBV27 to TRBJ2-7, with 7 bases that match TRBD2. The CDR3 has 14 residues. Looked up from germline, CDR1 is MNHEY and CDR2 is SMNVEV (reference sequence). The J segment lost 0 bases and the V segment lost 5 bases, leaving 4 bases of the junction unmatched. Here the CDR3 DNA reads TGTGCCAGCAGTAGGGAGGGGAGCTCCTACGAGCAGTACTTC. This gives the protein CASSREGSSYEQYF.

The rearrangement uses TRBV15 and TRBJ2-1; the D gene is possibly TRBD1 (6 bases). The V and J ends lost 2 bases and 2 bases respectively, with 7 bases between them. The CDR3 contains 14 residues. Germline lookup yields CDR1 LNHNV and CDR2 YYDKDF (reference sequence). CDR3 in amino acids: CATSRTGTYNEQFF. The CDR3, as DNA: TGTGCCACCAGCAGAACAGGGACCTACAATGAGCAGTTCTTC.

The J gene is TRBJ2-3, the V gene TRBV10-1; 9 nucleotides align to TRBD1. The V gene end was trimmed by 3 bases and the J gene end by 1 base; junction bases not matched to a gene: 2. CDR1 and CDR2 from the germline V gene are WNHNN and SYGVQD (reference sequence). The CDR3 runs 15 residues. The CDR3 DNA reads TGCGCCAGCAGTGAACAGGGGGCAGGCACAGATACGCAGTATTTT. Residues: CASSEQGAGTDTQYF.

This sequence joins TRBV29-1 and TRBJ2-1; D might be TRBD1 (6 bases). Germline CDR1 and CDR2: SQVTM and ANQGSEA. The V end was cut by 4 bases, the J end by 14 bases, with 12 bases between. The CDR3 spans 10 residues. Here the CDR3 reads CSVVGAEKFF. The CDR3 DNA reads as TGCAGCGTTGTGGGGGCAGAGAAGTTCTTC.

This sequence joins TRBV9 and TRBJ1-5; tentative D call: TRBD1 (5 bases). Germline CDR1 SGDLS, CDR2 YYNGEE. Trimming removed 3 bases from V and 3 bases from J, with 10 bases in between. This CDR3 is 14 amino acids long. The CDR3 spells CASSEEGLNQPQHF. The CDR3 DNA sequence: TGTGCCAGCAGCGAGGAGGGGCTCAATCAGCCCCAGCATTTT.

The gene calls are TRBV4-1 and TRBJ1-2, with D possibly TRBD1 on 6 matching bases. Germline-derived CDR1 and CDR2 are MGHRA and YSYEKL. The CDR3 spans 15 residues. Trimming cost V 3 bases and J 2 bases, with 13 bases left between them. The CDR3 sequence is CASSHPSGGNYGYTF. The CDR3 nucleotides read TGCGCCAGCAGCCACCCGTCGGGGGGCAACTATGGCTACACCTTC.

This sequence joins TRBV2 and TRBJ1-5; tentatively, D is TRBD1 (5 bases). Germline CDR1 is SNHLY and CDR2 is FYNNEI. The CDR3 extends over 13 amino acids. The germline V and J ends were trimmed by 3 bases and 6 bases, with 9 bases remaining between them. CDR3 in DNA: TGTGCCAGCAGTGATGGGGGTAGTCAGCCCCAGCATTTT. Its translation is CASSDGGSQPQHF.

This chain uses TRBV6-6 with TRBJ2-3, with 13 positions matching TRBD2. The CDR3 length is 15 residues. The ends lost 10 bases at V and 3 bases at J; junction bases unmatched: 7. Germline CDR1 is MNHNY and CDR2 is SVGAGI (reference sequence). CDR3 in DNA: TGTGCCACCTCGGGGACTAGCGGGAAGACAGATACGCAGTATTTT. This translates into CATSGTSGKTDTQYF.

This chain connects TRBV9 to TRBJ2-3; D is uncertain. The ends were cut back, 0 bases at V and 1 base at J, with 18 bases in the middle. CDR1 and CDR2 (germline): SGDLS, YYNGEE. The CDR3 loop spans 18 amino acids. For the CDR3, the DNA is TGTGCCAGCAGCGTAGGAGTAAGGACCCAGGAACGCACAGATACGCAGTATTTT. This codes for CASSVGVRTQERTDTQYF.

The V and J genes are TRBV19 and TRBJ1-4; 8 nucleotides agree with TRBD1. The germline CDR1 and CDR2 sequences are LNHDA and SQIVND (reference sequence). CDR3 size: 18 residues. After removal of 6 bases from V and 0 bases from J, the junction contained 12 bases not matched to a gene. CDR3 nucleotide sequence: TGTGCCAGTAGGCCCCGGACAGGGTACTTTGCAACTAATGAAAAACTGTTTTTT. It translates to CASRPRTGYFATNEKLFF.

This clone appeared once. The V call is TRBV30, the J call TRBJ1-2; possible D gene TRBD1, 6 bases. The CDR3 has 13 residues. The ends were cut back, 1 base at V and 8 bases at J, with 14 bases in the middle. Germline CDR1 GTSNPN, CDR2 SVGIG (reference sequence). The CDR3 DNA reads as TGTGCCTGGAGTGCCGCGAGGGGGGGCGGCTACACCTTC. This sequence encodes CAWSAARGGGYTF.

Points on this clone: Other nucleotide sequences from this sample produce the same CDR3. V usage is TRBV5-1 and J usage is TRBJ1-1, with D unclear. Trimming pared 5 bases from V and 1 base from J, leaving 3 bases between. The CDR3 is 11 amino acids. Per germline, CDR1 SGHRS and CDR2 YFSETQ. The CDR3 loop reads CASRGNTEAFF. The CDR3 nucleotides read TGCGCCAGCAGGGGGAACACTGAAGCTTTCTTT. Based on the CDR3 plus reference TRBV5-1 and TRBJ1-1, the full variable domain is KAGVTQTPRYLIKTRGQQVTLSCSPISGHRSVSWYQQTPGQGLQFLFEYFSETQRNKGNFPGRFSGRQFSNSRSEMNVSTLELGDSALYLCASRGNTEAFFGQGTRLTVV.

This chain connects TRBV6-5 to TRBJ2-2, with D perhaps being TRBD1 or TRBD2 (7 bases each). CDR3 length: 16 residues. Germline V gene sequence: CDR1 MNHEY, CDR2 SVGAGI. V lost 2 bases to trimming and J lost 4 bases, with 14 bases between them. DNA of the CDR3: TGTGCCAGCAGTTACGTCCCAGGGGGGGCCACCGGGGAGCTGTTTTTT. Translation: CASSYVPGGATGELFF.

The V gene is TRBV4-2, the J gene TRBJ1-1; D is ambiguous. V was shortened by 0 bases and J by 4 bases, with 15 bases between the two germline ends. The CDR3 is made up of 16 amino acids. CDR1 is LGHNA and CDR2 is YNFKEQ in the germline V gene. The CDR3 sequence: CASSQDLTLGSTEAFF. The CDR3 nucleotides read TGTGCCAGCAGCCAAGATCTTACTCTGGGGAGCACTGAAGCTTTCTTT.